This T cell receptor beta chain was retrieved from a study of Graves' ophthalmopathy and Graves' hyperthyroidism. Overall study results and limits: Sensitivity reached over 85% and specificity roughly 82% for a 13-signature model separating ophthalmopathy from stable hyperthyroidism. Most thyroid clonotypes with frequency above 0.001 were detected in blood too.

The CDR3 totals 14 residues. V trimming: 4 bases; J trimming: 7 bases; junction bases outside the gene matches: 8. In germline, CDR1 is LNHDA, CDR2 SQIVND (reference sequence). None of the included patients had other autoimmune diseases, uncontrolled infections, pregnancy or lactation, as these led to exclusion. PBMCs were isolated from an approximately 10 ml sample of fresh peripheral blood. Points on this clonotype: Its target is not known.

Amplified material comprised TCR beta CDR3 regions derived from RNA transcripts. HTBI primers served in a first-round RT-PCR, which a second-round multiplex PCR followed. Via MiXCR, TCRdb re-called the multiplex PCR reads, giving one row per CDR3 protein. The sample lists hundreds of thousands of distinct CDR3 sequences; around an eighth were seen once. The chain uses TRBV19 and TRBJ1-1; 8 positions match TRBD1. The sequencing sample was made of blood. The TCR originated in a woman in her twenties or thirties with Graves' ophthalmopathy. CDR3 sequence: CASSKAGGEGEAFF. The CDR3 coding sequence is TGTGCCAGTAGTAAAGCAGGGGGCGAAGGTGAAGCTTTCTTT.